This TCR beta chain stems from a study of blood T cells in healthy people across ages. General study findings and limits: The study could not conclusively compare naive and antigen-experienced cells, given its unsorted PBMCs. CMV infection status of these donors was not known.

Note on this clonotype: As yet, its antigen is unknown.

Germline CDR1 reads LGHDT; CDR2 reads YNNKEL (reference sequence). The junction had 3 bases not matched to a gene; V was cut back by 0 bases and J by 7 bases. The CDR3 consists of 15 residues. Alongside a J-beta primer mix, a sample-barcoded 5' primer served in a second PCR lasting about 7 to 12 cycles. Paired-end reads containing CDR3 totaled no fewer than 2.5 million for each sample. From the 5' RACE reads, TCRdb called clonotypes with MiXCR, one entry per CDR3 protein. The table shows some 1,500,000 distinct CDR3 sequences, with approximately 43% occurring only once. The TCR was taken from a young woman in good health. Material for sequencing was blood. The V and J genes are TRBV3-1 and TRBJ1-4, with TRBD1 matching over 9 bases. This CDR3 reads CASSQDRDRAEKLFF. CDR3 nucleotide sequence: TGTGCCAGCAGCCAAGATCGGGACAGGGCTGAAAAACTGTTTTTT.